This T cell receptor beta chain was profiled in a study of T cells after somatic rescue of genetic block. V lost 6 bases, J lost 4 bases, and 13 bases lay in between. This CDR3 contains 13 residues. Germline V lookup: CDR1 ENHRY, CDR2 SYGVKD. Only in-frame clones appear in the TCRdb table, and some are missing; sequencing was by immunoSEQ multiplex PCR. The sample has roughly 120,000 clones, around nine tenths seen once. The V and J genes are TRBV10-3 and TRBJ2-7; D not certain. The origin of this receptor is a woman aged 18-29 years. Sequences were obtained from peripheral blood mononuclear cells (PBMCs). The CDR3 loop is CAISPEDLYEQYF. CDR3 nucleotides: TGTGCCATCAGCCCGGAAGATCTTTACGAGCAGTACTTC.